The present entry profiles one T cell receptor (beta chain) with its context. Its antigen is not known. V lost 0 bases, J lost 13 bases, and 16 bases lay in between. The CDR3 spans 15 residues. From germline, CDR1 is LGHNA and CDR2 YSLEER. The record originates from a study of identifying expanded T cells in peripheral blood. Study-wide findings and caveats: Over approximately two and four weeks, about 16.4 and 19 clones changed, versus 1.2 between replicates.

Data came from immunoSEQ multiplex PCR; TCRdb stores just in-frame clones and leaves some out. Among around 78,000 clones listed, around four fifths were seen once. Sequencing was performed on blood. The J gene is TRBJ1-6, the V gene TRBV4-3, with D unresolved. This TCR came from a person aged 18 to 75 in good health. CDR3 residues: CASSQDASALTPLHF. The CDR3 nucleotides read TGCGCCAGCAGCCAAGATGCCAGCGCCCTTACGCCCCTCCACTTT.